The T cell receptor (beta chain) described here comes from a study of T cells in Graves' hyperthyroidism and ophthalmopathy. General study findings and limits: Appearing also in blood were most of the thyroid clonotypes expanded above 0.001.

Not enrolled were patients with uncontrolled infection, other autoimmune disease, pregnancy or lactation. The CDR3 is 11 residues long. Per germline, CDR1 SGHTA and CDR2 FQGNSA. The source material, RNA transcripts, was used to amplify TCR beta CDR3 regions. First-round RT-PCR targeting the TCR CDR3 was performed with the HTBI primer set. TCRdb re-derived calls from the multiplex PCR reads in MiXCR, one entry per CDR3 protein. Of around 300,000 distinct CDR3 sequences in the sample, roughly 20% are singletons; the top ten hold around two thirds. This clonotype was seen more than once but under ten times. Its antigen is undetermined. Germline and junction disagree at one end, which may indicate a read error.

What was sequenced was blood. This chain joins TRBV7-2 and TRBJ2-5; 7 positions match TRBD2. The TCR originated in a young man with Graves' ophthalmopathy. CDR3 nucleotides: TGTGCCAGCAGCTTAGGCGGGAGCCCCAACTTC. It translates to CASSLGGSPNF.